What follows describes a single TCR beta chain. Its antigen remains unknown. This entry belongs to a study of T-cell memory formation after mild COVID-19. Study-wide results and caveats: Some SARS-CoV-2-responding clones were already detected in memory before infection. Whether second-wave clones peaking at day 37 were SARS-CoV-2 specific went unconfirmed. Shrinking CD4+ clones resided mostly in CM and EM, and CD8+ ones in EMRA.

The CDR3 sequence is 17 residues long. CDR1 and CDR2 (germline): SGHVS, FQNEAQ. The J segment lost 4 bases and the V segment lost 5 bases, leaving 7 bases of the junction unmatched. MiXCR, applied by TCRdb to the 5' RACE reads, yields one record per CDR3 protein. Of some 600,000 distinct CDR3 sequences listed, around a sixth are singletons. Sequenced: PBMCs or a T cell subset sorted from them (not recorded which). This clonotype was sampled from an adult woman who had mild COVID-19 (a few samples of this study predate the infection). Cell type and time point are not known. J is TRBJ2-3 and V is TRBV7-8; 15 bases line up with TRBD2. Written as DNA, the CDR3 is TGTGCCAGCAGCCATAAGGGACTAGCGGGAGGCCCAGATACGCAGTATTTT. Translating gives CASSHKGLAGGPDTQYF.